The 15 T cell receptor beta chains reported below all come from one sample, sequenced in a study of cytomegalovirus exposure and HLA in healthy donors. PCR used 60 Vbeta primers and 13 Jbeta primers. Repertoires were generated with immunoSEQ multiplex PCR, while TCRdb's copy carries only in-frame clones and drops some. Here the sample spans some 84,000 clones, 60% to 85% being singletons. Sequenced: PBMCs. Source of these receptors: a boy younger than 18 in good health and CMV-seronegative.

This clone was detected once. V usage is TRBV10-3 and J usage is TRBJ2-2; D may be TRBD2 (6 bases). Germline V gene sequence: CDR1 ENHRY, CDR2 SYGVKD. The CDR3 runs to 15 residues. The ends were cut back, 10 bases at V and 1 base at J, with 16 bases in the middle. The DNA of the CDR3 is TGTGCCACCCGGGGGACGGCAGAGAACACCGGGGAGCTGTTTTTT. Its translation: CATRGTAENTGELFF.

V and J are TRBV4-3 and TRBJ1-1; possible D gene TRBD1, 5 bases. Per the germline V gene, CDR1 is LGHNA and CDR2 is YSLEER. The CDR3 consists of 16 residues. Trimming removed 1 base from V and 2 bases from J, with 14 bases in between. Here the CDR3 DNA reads TGCGCCAGCAGCCAAGCCCCGTATCAGGGAAACACTGAAGCTTTCTTT. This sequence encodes CASSQAPYQGNTEAFF.

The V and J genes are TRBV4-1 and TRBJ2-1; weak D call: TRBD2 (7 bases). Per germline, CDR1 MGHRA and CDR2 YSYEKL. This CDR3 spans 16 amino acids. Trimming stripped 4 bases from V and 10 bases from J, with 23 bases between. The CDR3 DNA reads TGCGCCAGCAGCCGAACCCCGGGGGCGGGAGAATCGGAGCAGTTCTTC. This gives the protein CASSRTPGAGESEQFF.

The CDR3 is CASSDSKKTGGWISYGYTF. CDR3 coding DNA: TGTGCCAGCAGTGACTCGAAAAAGACAGGGGGATGGATCAGCTATGGCTACACCTTC. J is TRBJ1-2 and V is TRBV6-4; 9 bases map to TRBD1. The CDR3 sequence is 19 residues long. V dropped 0 bases and J dropped 4; count of bases not matched to a gene: 15. Germline CDR1 MRHNA, CDR2 SNTAGT.

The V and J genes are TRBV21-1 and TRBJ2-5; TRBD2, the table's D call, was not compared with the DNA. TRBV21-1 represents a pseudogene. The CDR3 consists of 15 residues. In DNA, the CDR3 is TGTGCCAGCAGCAAGGGACTGCCTCCGGAAGAGACCCAGTACTTC. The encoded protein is CASSKGLPPEETQYF.

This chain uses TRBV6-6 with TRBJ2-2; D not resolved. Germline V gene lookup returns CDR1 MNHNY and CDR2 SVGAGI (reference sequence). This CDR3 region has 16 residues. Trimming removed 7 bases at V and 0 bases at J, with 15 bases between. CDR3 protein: CASKREQPSNTGELFF. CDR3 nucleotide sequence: TGTGCCAGCAAGAGAGAACAGCCTTCGAACACCGGGGAGCTGTTTTTT.

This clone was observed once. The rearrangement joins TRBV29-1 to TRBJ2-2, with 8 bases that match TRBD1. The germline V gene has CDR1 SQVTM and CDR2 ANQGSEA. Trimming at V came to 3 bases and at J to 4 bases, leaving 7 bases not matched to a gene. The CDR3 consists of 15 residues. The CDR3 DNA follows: TGCAGCGTTGATGGGGGACAGGACATCACCGGGGAGCTGTTTTTT. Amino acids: CSVDGGQDITGELFF.

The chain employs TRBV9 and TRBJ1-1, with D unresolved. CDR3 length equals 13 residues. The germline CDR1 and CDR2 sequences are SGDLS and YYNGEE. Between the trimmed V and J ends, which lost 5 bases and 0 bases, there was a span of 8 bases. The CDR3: CASSSGLNTEAFF. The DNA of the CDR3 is TGTGCCAGCAGTAGCGGACTGAACACTGAAGCTTTCTTT.

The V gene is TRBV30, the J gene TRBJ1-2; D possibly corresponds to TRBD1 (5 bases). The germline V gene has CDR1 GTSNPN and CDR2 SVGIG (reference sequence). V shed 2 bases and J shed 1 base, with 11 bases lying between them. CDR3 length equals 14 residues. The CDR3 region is CAWSRGGVNYGYTF. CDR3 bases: TGTGCCTGGAGTCGAGGAGGGGTTAACTATGGCTACACCTTC.

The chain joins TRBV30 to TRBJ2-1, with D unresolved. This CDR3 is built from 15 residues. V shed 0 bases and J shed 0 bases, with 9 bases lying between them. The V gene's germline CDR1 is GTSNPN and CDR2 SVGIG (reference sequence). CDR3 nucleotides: TGTGCCTGGAGTGTAGACTTAAGCTCCTACAATGAGCAGTTCTTC. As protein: CAWSVDLSSYNEQFF.

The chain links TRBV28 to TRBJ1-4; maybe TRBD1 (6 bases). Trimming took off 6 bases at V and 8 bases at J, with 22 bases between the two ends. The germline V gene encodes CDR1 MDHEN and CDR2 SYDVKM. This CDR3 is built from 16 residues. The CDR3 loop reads CASSAGYGQGREKLFF. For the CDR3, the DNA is TGTGCCAGCAGCGCAGGGTACGGCCAGGGGAGAGAAAAACTGTTTTTT.

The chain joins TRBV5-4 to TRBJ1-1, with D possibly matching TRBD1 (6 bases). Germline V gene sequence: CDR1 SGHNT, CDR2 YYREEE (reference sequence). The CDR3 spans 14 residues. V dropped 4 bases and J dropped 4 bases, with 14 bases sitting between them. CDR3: CASSPLGQGTEAFF. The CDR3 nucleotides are TGTGCCAGCAGCCCTCTGGGACAAGGCACTGAAGCTTTCTTT.

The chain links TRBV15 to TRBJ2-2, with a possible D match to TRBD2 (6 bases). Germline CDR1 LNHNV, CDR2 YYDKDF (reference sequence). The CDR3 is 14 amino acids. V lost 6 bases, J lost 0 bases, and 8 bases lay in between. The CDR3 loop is CATRGGTNTGELFF. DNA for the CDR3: TGTGCCACCAGGGGGGGTACGAACACCGGGGAGCTGTTTTTT.

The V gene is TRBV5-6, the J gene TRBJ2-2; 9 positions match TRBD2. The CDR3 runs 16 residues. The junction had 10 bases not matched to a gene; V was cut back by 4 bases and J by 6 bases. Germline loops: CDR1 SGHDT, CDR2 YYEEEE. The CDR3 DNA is TGTGCCAGCAGCAACGGACTAGCGCTGGGGGCCGGGGAGCTGTTTTTT. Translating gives CASSNGLALGAGELFF. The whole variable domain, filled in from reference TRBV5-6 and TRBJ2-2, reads DAGVTQSPTHLIKTRGQQVTLRCSPKSGHDTVSWYQQALGQGPQFIFQYYEEEERQRGNFPDRFSGHQFPNYSSELNVNALLLGDSALYLCASSNGLALGAGELFFGEGSRLTVL.

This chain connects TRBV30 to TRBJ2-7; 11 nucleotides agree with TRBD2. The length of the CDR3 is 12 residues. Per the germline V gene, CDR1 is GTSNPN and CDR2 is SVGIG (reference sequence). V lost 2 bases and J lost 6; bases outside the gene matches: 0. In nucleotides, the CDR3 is TGTGCCTGGAGTACTAGCGGGGGCGAGCAGTACTTC. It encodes CAWSTSGGEQYF.